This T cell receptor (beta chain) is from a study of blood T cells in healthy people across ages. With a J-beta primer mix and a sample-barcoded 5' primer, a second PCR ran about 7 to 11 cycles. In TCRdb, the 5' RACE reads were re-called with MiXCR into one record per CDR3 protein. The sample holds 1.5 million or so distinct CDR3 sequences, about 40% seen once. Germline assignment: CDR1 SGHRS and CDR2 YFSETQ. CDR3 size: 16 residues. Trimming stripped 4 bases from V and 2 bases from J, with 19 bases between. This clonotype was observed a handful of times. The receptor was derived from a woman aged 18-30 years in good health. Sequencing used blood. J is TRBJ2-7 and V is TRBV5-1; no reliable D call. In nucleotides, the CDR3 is TGCGCCAGCAGCCCGGCATCTTCCACAGCAACCTACGAGCAGTACTTC. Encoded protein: CASSPASSTATYEQYF.